This T cell receptor (beta chain) derives from a study of T-cell reconstitution after alpha-beta-depleted transplantation in children. This clonotype was recorded many times. Unique molecular identifiers were incorporated into the prepared TCRbeta library. TCRdb re-called the PCR reads with MiXCR, one entry per CDR3 protein. The top ten clones hold about 4% of a sample with around 600,000 distinct CDR3 sequences, over 9.5% of them seen once. The germline V gene encodes CDR1 DFQATT and CDR2 SNEGSKA (reference sequence). With V trimmed by 0 bases and J by 4 bases, 8 bases remained unmatched. The CDR3 sequence is 15 residues long.

The chain uses TRBV20-1 and TRBJ2-5, with 7 bases lining up with TRBD1. This specimen consisted of PBMCs from the stem cell graft donor, obtained from the stem cell graft. The source is a human donor who donated a stem cell graft to a child with acute myeloid leukemia. The chain's CDR3 is CSARDPGQVGETQYF. The CDR3 coding sequence is TGCAGTGCTAGAGATCCCGGACAGGTCGGAGAGACCCAGTACTTC.